What follows are 12 T cell receptor beta chains derived from one specimen sequenced in a study of blood T cell repertoires in COVID-19. Measured with immunoSEQ multiplex PCR; TCRdb has only the in-frame clones, and not every one. The sample records 130,000 or so clones, over 75% being singletons. Sequencing input: peripheral blood. The receptor set was obtained from a woman in her seventies with acute or convalescent COVID-19.

This chain connects TRBV5-1 to TRBJ2-3; TRBD2 agrees at 10 bases. CDR3 length equals 18 residues. J was trimmed by 0 bases and V by 0 bases; bases with no gene match: 7. The V gene's germline CDR1 is SGHRS and CDR2 YFSETQ. The CDR3 is CASSLGGLAPRSTDTQYF. The CDR3 DNA reads as TGCGCCAGCAGCTTGGGGGGACTAGCGCCTCGTAGCACAGATACGCAGTATTTT.

The CDR3 protein is CASSYRDEQFF. The CDR3, as DNA: TGTGCCAGCAGTTATCGAGATGAGCAGTTCTTC. The V call is TRBV6-5, the J call TRBJ2-1, with D uncertain. CDR3 length: 11 residues. Germline loops: CDR1 MNHEY, CDR2 SVGAGI. The ends were cut back, 3 bases at V and 8 bases at J, with 5 bases in the middle.

This chain uses TRBV30 with TRBJ2-2; D perhaps matches TRBD2 (5 bases). The length of the CDR3 is 15 residues. Per germline, CDR1 GTSNPN and CDR2 SVGIG (reference sequence). Trimming left V 2 bases short and J 5 bases short, with 15 bases between. CDR3 bases: TGTGCCTGGAGTCTGTTGAGCGGAGGTACCGGGGAGCTGTTTTTT. Translation gives CAWSLLSGGTGELFF.

The chain couples TRBV9 to TRBJ1-1; unclear D gene. The V gene lost 3 bases and the J gene lost 1 base, with 10 bases spanning the gap. Per germline, CDR1 SGDLS and CDR2 YYNGEE. The CDR3 covers 14 residues. CDR3 sequence reads: CASSGGIRNTEAFF. In DNA, the CDR3 is TGTGCCAGCAGCGGAGGCATTCGGAACACTGAAGCTTTCTTT.

V and J are TRBV28 and TRBJ1-4; maybe TRBD1 (5 bases). This CDR3 has 15 amino acids. V was clipped by 5 bases and J by 0 bases, with 10 bases between them. Germline V gene sequence: CDR1 MDHEN, CDR2 SYDVKM. The CDR3 DNA reads as TGTGCCAGCAGTAGTACAGGTGCAACTAATGAAAAACTGTTTTTT. Translating gives CASSSTGATNEKLFF.

This clone has a single count. The chain couples TRBV6-6 to TRBJ2-1; 8 positions match TRBD1. With V trimmed by 0 bases and J by 1 base, 2 bases remained unmatched. This CDR3 is 16 amino acids long. Germline lookup yields CDR1 MNHNY and CDR2 SVGAGI (reference sequence). The CDR3 sequence: CASSYSRDRSYNEQFF. DNA for the CDR3: TGTGCCAGCAGTTACTCTAGGGACAGGTCCTACAATGAGCAGTTCTTC.

The CDR3 DNA is TGTGCCACCAGTGGGAGGGATGAGCAGTTCTTC. Translation: CATSGRDEQFF. The V call is TRBV24-1, the J call TRBJ2-1, with D perhaps TRBD2 (6 bases). V gave up 5 bases and J gave up 8 bases, with 6 bases separating them. Germline V lookup: CDR1 KGHDR, CDR2 SFDVKD. This CDR3 spans 11 amino acids.

The rearrangement joins TRBV30 to TRBJ1-2, with D unresolved. Germline CDR1 reads GTSNPN; CDR2 reads SVGIG (reference sequence). V shed 2 bases and J shed 4 bases, with 11 bases lying between them. This CDR3 is built from 13 residues. Written as DNA, the CDR3 is TGTGCCTGGAGTACCAAGAGTGTCTATGGCTACACCTTC. Protein: CAWSTKSVYGYTF.

The rearrangement links TRBV6-1 to TRBJ2-5, with 15 bases matching TRBD2. Germline V CDR1 and CDR2: MNHNS, SASEGT. Trimming cost V 4 bases and J 2 bases; bases outside gene matches: 8. The CDR3 has 18 amino acids. CDR3 in DNA: TGTGCCAGCAGTGTTAAAGGACTAGCGGGGGGGACACAAGAGACCCAGTACTTC. The encoded protein is CASSVKGLAGGTQETQYF.

V is TRBV10-1 and J is TRBJ1-6; 8 bases map to TRBD1. The CDR3 consists of 15 residues. Trimming cost V 3 bases and J 7 bases; bases outside gene matches: 5. Per germline, CDR1 WNHNN and CDR2 SYGVQD (reference sequence). CDR3 DNA sequence: TGCGCCAGCAGTGAACAGGGGGTCACCAATTCACCCCTCCACTTT. Translating gives CASSEQGVTNSPLHF.

The rearrangement joins TRBV19 to TRBJ1-2, with 7 bases matching TRBD1. The CDR3 length is 13 residues. J gave up 8 bases and V 3 bases, and 6 bases lay outside the gene matches. Germline CDR1 and CDR2: LNHDA and SQIVND (reference sequence). Here the CDR3 DNA reads TGTGCCAGTAGTATCACAGGGGAGCAAGGCTACACCTTC. Amino acid sequence: CASSITGEQGYTF. Full variable domain (remainder filled in from reference TRBV19 and TRBJ1-2): DGGITQSPKYLFRKEGQNVTLSCEQNLNHDAMYWYRQDPGQGLRLIYYSQIVNDFQKGDIAEGYSVSREKKESFPLTVTSAQKNPTAFYLCASSITGEQGYTFGSGTRLTVV.

The chain combines TRBV7-2 with TRBJ2-3, with 10 bases matching TRBD1. The CDR3 is 17 residues long. Germline CDR1 is SGHTA and CDR2 is FQGNSA. V dropped 5 bases and J dropped 5; count of bases not matched to a gene: 13. CDR3 region: CASSPLGGGQGRDTQYF. In nucleotides, the CDR3 is TGTGCCAGCAGCCCCCTTGGGGGGGGACAGGGGAGAGATACGCAGTATTTT. The full variable domain, with the rest looked up from reference TRBV7-2 and TRBJ2-3, is GAGVSQSPSNKVTEKGKDVELRCDPISGHTALYWYRQSLGQGLEFLIYFQGNSAPDKSGLPSDRFSAERTGGSVSTLTIQRTQQEDSAVYLCASSPLGGGQGRDTQYFGPGTRLTVL.